The present T cell receptor (beta chain) was sequenced within a study of shared clonotypes between healthy human individuals. Germline V gene sequence: CDR1 GTSNPN, CDR2 SVGIG (reference sequence). V was cut by 4 bases and J by 3 bases, with 12 bases left in between. CDR3 length: 14 amino acids. DNA from unsorted PBMC was sequenced on ten immunoSEQ deep assay plates. Produced via immunoSEQ multiplex PCR; TCRdb's table is partial and in-frame only. Among a few hundred thousand clones, around three quarters were seen once, and the ten largest hold around 13%. The chain has TRBV30 and TRBJ1-4; D unclear. The material sequenced was PBMCs. This sequence originates from a woman in her forties in good health. Some clones in this sample may be carry-over from other donors' samples. For the CDR3, the DNA is TGTGCCTGGAATAGCGGCAGGCCTAATGAAAAACTGTTTTTT. This codes for CAWNSGRPNEKLFF. Based on the CDR3 plus reference TRBV30 and TRBJ1-4, the full variable domain is SQTIHQWPATLVQPVGSPLSLECTVEGTSNPNLYWYRQAAGRGLQLLFYSVGIGQISSEVPQNLSASRPQDRQFILSSKKLLLSDSGFYLCAWNSGRPNEKLFFGSGTQLSVL.